The entry that follows covers one TCR beta chain sequence. Its target is unknown. Cells stained for CD3, CD4, CD8, CD45RA and CD27 were sorted into four subsets. This specimen comes from a study of naive and memory T cell subsets. General study findings and limits: Clonotypes are single alpha or beta chains, not paired receptors.

An equimolar mix of two oligonucleotides served as the beta constant-region primer for TRBC1 and TRBC2. TCRdb reprocessed the UMI-ligation and nested PCR reads via MiXCR and lists one record per CDR3 protein. The sample has under 150,000 distinct CDR3 sequences; about 17% are singletons. The receptor was derived from a human donor in good health. The sequenced material came from naive CD4+ T cells from blood.

CDR3 sequence (DNA): TGTGCTAGTGGTTTGGTACGGGGGACTAGCGGAAGCACAGATACGCAGTATTTT. Protein product: CASGLVRGTSGSTDTQYF. This sequence joins TRBV12-5 and TRBJ2-3; 11 positions agree with TRBD2. The CDR3 spans 18 residues. V was pared by 0 bases and J by 0 bases, with 5 bases of the junction left unmatched. CDR1 and CDR2 (germline): LGHNT, FRNRAP.